The 25 T cell receptor beta chains reported below all come from one sample, sequenced in a study of shared clonotypes between healthy human individuals. Produced via immunoSEQ multiplex PCR; TCRdb's table is partial and in-frame only. Among around 510,000 clones listed, approximately 95% were seen once. Sequenced material: naive CD4+ T cells sorted from blood. Stated subset: CD45RA+ positively selected. These receptors came from a woman under 40 in good health.

The chain carries TRBV9 and TRBJ1-6; no clear D. Trimming removed 2 bases at V and 9 bases at J, with 12 bases between. The germline V gene has CDR1 SGDLS and CDR2 YYNGEE. This CDR3 comprises 14 residues. DNA for the CDR3: TGTGCCAGCAGCGTCGACCTTACCGGTTCACCCCTCCACTTT. The encoded protein is CASSVDLTGSPLHF.

The CDR3 region has the DNA TGCGCCAGCAGCTTGGCATCTGCGGGACAACTCAACACCGGGGAGCTGTTTTTT. Translated, it gives CASSLASAGQLNTGELFF. The chain couples TRBV5-1 to TRBJ2-2, with D possibly being TRBD1 or TRBD2 (6 bases each). CDR1 and CDR2 from the germline V gene are SGHRS and YFSETQ. Trimming removed 0 bases from V and 2 bases from J, with 17 bases in between. The CDR3 spans 18 residues.

V is TRBV2 and J is TRBJ2-2, with TRBD1 matching 7 bases. Losses at the gene ends were 8 bases for V and 6 bases for J; bases not matched to a gene: 9. Germline CDR1 and CDR2: SNHLY and FYNNEI. The CDR3 is made up of 14 amino acids. The CDR3 spells CASGDSKLPGELFF. The CDR3 nucleotides read TGTGCCAGCGGGGACAGCAAACTGCCCGGGGAGCTGTTTTTT.

Written as DNA, the CDR3 is TGCAGCGTGGGGGACAGGGGGTTCACTGGGGCCAACGTCCTGACTTTC. This sequence encodes CSVGDRGFTGANVLTF. The chain employs TRBV29-1 and TRBJ2-6, with 11 nucleotides matching TRBD1. Losses at the gene ends were 6 bases for V and 2 bases for J; bases not matched to a gene: 6. Germline V gene sequence: CDR1 SQVTM, CDR2 ANQGSEA. This CDR3 spans 16 amino acids.

This chain uses TRBV4-1 with TRBJ1-2; D not certain. In germline, CDR1 is MGHRA, CDR2 YSYEKL. CDR3 length: 15 residues. The ends were cut back, 0 bases at V and 4 bases at J, with 12 bases in the middle. The CDR3 loop reads CASSQDNGRPYGYTF. CDR3 nucleotides: TGCGCCAGCAGCCAAGATAACGGCAGGCCCTATGGCTACACCTTC.

CDR3 nucleotides: TGTGCCAGCAGCCCCGGGGGGACTAGCGGGAGGAAGCAGTTCTTC. Protein: CASSPGGTSGRKQFF. This chain joins TRBV11-3 and TRBJ2-1; 15 bases map to TRBD2. The CDR3 runs to 15 residues. Trimming cost V 5 bases and J 11 bases; bases outside gene matches: 7. CDR1 is SGHNT, CDR2 YENEEA, per germline.

For this clone: The same CDR3 can be traced to other DNA sequences in this sample. The chain has TRBV5-1 and TRBJ2-7, with D unresolved. This CDR3 contains 11 residues. Germline V CDR1 and CDR2: SGHRS, YFSETQ. V lost 3 bases, J lost 3 bases, and 4 bases lay in between. The CDR3 reads CASSSNYEQYF. The CDR3 region has the DNA TGCGCCAGCAGCTCAAACTACGAGCAGTACTTC.

About this clone itself: Its ends do not fully match the called genes, so a read error is possible. The V call is TRBV2, the J call TRBJ1-4; a possible D gene is TRBD1 (6 bases). The CDR3 loop spans 15 amino acids. CDR1 is SNHLY, CDR2 FYNNEI, per germline. CDR3 nucleotides: TGTGCCAGCACTGAAAGGGGGGTTCGGGGAGAAAAACTGTTTTTT. This encodes CASTERGVRGEKLFF.

This sequence joins TRBV5-6 and TRBJ2-5, with D perhaps matching TRBD2 (7 bases). TRBJ2-7 matches the DNA end more closely, so the J call is doubtful. Germline CDR1 reads SGHDT; CDR2 reads YYEEEE. CDR3 length: 15 residues. CDR3: CASSLAGGGLNEQYF. As DNA, the CDR3 is TGTGCCAGCAGCTTGGCCGGCGGGGGCCTAAACGAGCAGTACTTC.

Points on this clone: Other DNA sequences in this specimen translate into the identical CDR3. The V gene is TRBV30, the J gene TRBJ1-5; the match to TRBD1 covers 8 bases. V lost 2 bases and J lost 4; bases outside the gene matches: 1. Germline V gene lookup returns CDR1 GTSNPN and CDR2 SVGIG (reference sequence). This CDR3 has 13 residues. The CDR3 reads CAWSRQGNQPQHF. The CDR3 region has the DNA TGTGCCTGGAGTCGACAGGGGAATCAGCCCCAGCATTTT.

The rearrangement joins TRBV5-4 to TRBJ2-5, with D tentatively TRBD2 (5 bases). V lost 3 bases and J lost 1, with 10 bases in between. Germline loops: CDR1 SGHNT, CDR2 YYREEE (reference sequence). This CDR3 region has 14 residues. The CDR3 DNA reads as TGTGCCAGCAGCTCGACTACAATCCAAGAGACCCAGTACTTC. This encodes CASSSTTIQETQYF.

The chain uses TRBV5-6 and TRBJ2-7, with TRBD2 matching over 9 bases. The CDR3 contains 15 residues. After removal of 8 bases from V and 3 bases from J, the junction contained 12 bases not matched to a gene. Per germline, CDR1 SGHDT and CDR2 YYEEEE. DNA of the CDR3: TGTGCCAGTCGACCTTGGGAGCGGGAGGTCTACGAGCAGTACTTC. As protein: CASRPWEREVYEQYF.

The rearrangement uses TRBV11-3 and TRBJ2-2, with D perhaps TRBD1 (6 bases). V was pared by 4 bases and J by 1 base, with 7 bases between. The CDR3 length is 14 residues. CDR1 is SGHNT, CDR2 YENEEA, per germline. CDR3 in DNA: TGTGCCAGCAGCTCGGACAGGAACACCGGGGAGCTGTTTTTT. Encoded protein: CASSSDRNTGELFF.

V and J are TRBV5-1 and TRBJ1-1; D may be TRBD1 (6 bases). Germline CDR1 reads SGHRS; CDR2 reads YFSETQ. Trimming shortened V by 3 bases and J by 4 bases, and 19 bases separated the two germline ends. The CDR3 consists of 16 residues. The CDR3 loop is CASSSSTDRISTEAFF. The CDR3 DNA follows: TGCGCCAGCAGCTCCTCGACCGACAGGATAAGCACTGAAGCTTTCTTT.

On this clone itself: In the same sample, other DNA sequences code for this CDR3. V and J are TRBV5-1 and TRBJ2-3, with TRBD2 as a possible D gene (6 bases). Looked up from germline, CDR1 is SGHRS and CDR2 is YFSETQ. The CDR3 runs to 12 residues. V was shortened by 0 bases and J by 9 bases, with 8 bases between the two germline ends. The DNA of the CDR3 is TGCGCCAGCAGCTTGGTAGCGGACACGCAGTATTTT. It encodes CASSLVADTQYF.

The chain couples TRBV29-1 to TRBJ1-1; no definite D call. The CDR3 has 13 residues. Germline values: CDR1 SQVTM, CDR2 ANQGSEA. Trimming left V 4 bases short and J 1 base short, with 10 bases between. The CDR3 loop reads CSVVASRNTEAFF. Here the CDR3 DNA reads TGCAGCGTTGTGGCCAGCCGGAACACTGAAGCTTTCTTT. The entire variable domain, with the rest obtained from reference TRBV29-1 and TRBJ1-1, is as follows: SAVISQKPSRDICQRGTSLTIQCQVDSQVTMMFWYRQQPGQSLTLIATANQGSEATYESGFVIDKFPISRPNLTFSTLTVSNMSPEDSSIYLCSVVASRNTEAFFGQGTRLTVV.

The chain joins TRBV27 to TRBJ2-2; 8 bases agree with TRBD2. Trimming cost V 5 bases and J 5 bases; bases outside gene matches: 4. The CDR3 covers 14 residues. Germline CDR1 reads MNHEY; CDR2 reads SMNVEV (reference sequence). CDR3 residues: CASSSGSSTGELFF. The DNA for the CDR3 is TGTGCCAGCAGTAGCGGGAGTTCGACCGGGGAGCTGTTTTTT.

The rearrangement uses TRBV6-5 and TRBJ2-3; 10 bases match TRBD1. J was trimmed by 3 bases and V by 6 bases; bases with no gene match: 6. There are 15 residues in the CDR3. Germline V gives CDR1 MNHEY, CDR2 SVGAGI. The CDR3 region is CASSAPGQGTDTQYF. The CDR3 DNA follows: TGTGCCAGCAGCGCGCCGGGACAGGGGACAGATACGCAGTATTTT.

The V and J genes are TRBV7-9 and TRBJ1-1, with D possibly matching TRBD1 (5 bases). Trimming stripped 0 bases from V and 2 bases from J, with 19 bases between. Germline loops: CDR1 SEHNR, CDR2 FQNEAQ (reference sequence). This CDR3 comprises 18 residues. CDR3 amino acids: CASSLAGWSDRGNTEAFF. Here the CDR3 DNA reads TGTGCCAGCAGCTTAGCGGGCTGGTCGGATCGGGGCAACACTGAAGCTTTCTTT.

V is TRBV28 and J is TRBJ2-1, with a possible D match to TRBD1 (6 bases). Trimming shortened V by 6 bases and J by 3 bases, and 18 bases separated the two germline ends. Germline-derived CDR1 and CDR2 are MDHEN and SYDVKM. This CDR3 spans 16 amino acids. CDR3 protein: CASSTRTASFYNEQFF. The DNA for the CDR3 is TGTGCCAGCAGCACCCGGACAGCCAGCTTCTACAATGAGCAGTTCTTC.

This clone was seen just once. The rearrangement uses TRBV15 and TRBJ1-2, with a possible D match to TRBD1 (6 bases). The CDR3 is made up of 18 amino acids. The germline gives CDR1 LNHNV, CDR2 YYDKDF (reference sequence). The germline V and J ends were trimmed by 4 bases and 4 bases, with 25 bases remaining between them. This chain's CDR3 is CATSKGGGTRGSGYGYTF. Written as DNA, the CDR3 is TGTGCCACCAGCAAAGGAGGGGGGACCAGGGGATCGGGCTATGGCTACACCTTC.

The chain combines TRBV2 with TRBJ1-1, with a weak D call TRBD1 (5 bases). Between the trimmed V and J ends, which lost 9 bases and 0 bases, there was a span of 23 bases. CDR1 and CDR2 from the germline V gene are SNHLY and FYNNEI. CDR3 length: 17 residues. CDR3 nucleotide sequence: TGTGCCAGTTCCCCGACAGCTCTTCGGTCGGTGAACACTGAAGCTTTCTTT. Its translation: CASSPTALRSVNTEAFF.

The chain uses TRBV5-5 and TRBJ2-7, with D unclear. Trimming stripped 0 bases from V and 2 bases from J, with 15 bases between. The CDR3 contains 16 residues. In germline, CDR1 is SGHKS, CDR2 YYEKEE (reference sequence). CDR3 sequence: CASSLGPFTRTYEQYF. CDR3 DNA: TGTGCCAGCAGCTTGGGCCCCTTTACACGAACCTACGAGCAGTACTTC.

The rearrangement joins TRBV6-6 to TRBJ1-1; 12 positions agree with TRBD1. The V segment lost 6 bases and the J segment 4 bases; nucleotides outside the gene matches: 3. CDR1 and CDR2 (germline): MNHNY, SVGAGI (reference sequence). There are 14 residues in the CDR3. In DNA, the CDR3 is TGTGCCAGCAGGAGGGACAGGGGGCCCACTGAAGCTTTCTTT. Its protein product is CASRRDRGPTEAFF.

This sequence joins TRBV5-4 and TRBJ2-7; the D gene is possibly TRBD2 (6 bases). The germline CDR1 and CDR2 sequences are SGHNT and YYREEE (reference sequence). V was shortened by 10 bases and J by 0 bases, with 17 bases between the two germline ends. This CDR3 has 14 amino acids. Here the CDR3 reads CAVSSSGRSYEQYF. CDR3 nucleotide sequence: TGTGCCGTATCCTCAAGCGGGCGCTCCTACGAGCAGTACTTC.